This passage covers 26 T cell receptor beta chains from one sample sequenced in a study of blood T cell repertoires in COVID-19. The repertoire was sequenced with immunoSEQ multiplex PCR; TCRdb's copy has only in-frame clones and lacks some. Of approximately 170,000 clones in the sample, more than 75% are singletons; the top ten hold roughly 5.3%. The sequenced sample consisted of peripheral blood. These receptors came from a man younger than 35 with COVID-19, enrolled during active disease.

This rearrangement joins TRBV6-6 to TRBJ2-7; a possible D gene is TRBD2 (6 bases). Trimming removed 6 bases at V and 3 bases at J, with 18 bases between. CDR1 and CDR2 (germline): MNHNY, SVGAGI (reference sequence). The CDR3 is made up of 15 amino acids. The CDR3 coding sequence is TGTGCCAGCAGGACTAGGTCCATAGATAACTACGAGCAGTACTTC. It encodes CASRTRSIDNYEQYF.

V gene TRBV5-1 combines with J gene TRBJ2-1; 7 nucleotides match TRBD2. This CDR3 has 18 residues. Per the germline V gene, CDR1 is SGHRS and CDR2 is YFSETQ. With 4 bases clipped from V and 0 bases from J, the junction kept 13 bases outside the gene matches. DNA of the CDR3: TGCGCCAGCAGCCTAAGGACTAGGGGAGGGAGCTCCTACAATGAGCAGTTCTTC. Translated, it gives CASSLRTRGGSSYNEQFF.

V is TRBV5-6 and J is TRBJ2-1, with D perhaps TRBD2 (5 bases). Between the trimmed V and J ends, which lost 1 base and 0 bases, there was a span of 14 bases. Germline V gene lookup returns CDR1 SGHDT and CDR2 YYEEEE. The CDR3 covers 17 residues. CDR3 bases: TGTGCCAGCAGCTTGAGGGAGCGTTGGAGCTCCTACAATGAGCAGTTCTTC. It specifies CASSLRERWSSYNEQFF.

The J gene is TRBJ1-2, the V gene TRBV14; 8 bases line up with TRBD1. V gave up 3 bases and J gave up 3 bases; unmatched junction bases: 6. The CDR3 spans 15 residues. Germline assignment: CDR1 SGHDN and CDR2 FVKESK. The CDR3, as DNA: TGTGCCAGCAGCCAGTCAGGGGGCTATTACTATGGCTACACCTTC. Protein sequence: CASSQSGGYYYGYTF.

A note on this clone: It is likely a read error, because the conserved phenylalanine at the end of the CDR3 is missing. This rearrangement joins TRBV28 to TRBJ1-2; 8 bases agree with TRBD1. Germline V gives CDR1 MDHEN, CDR2 SYDVKM. The trim removed 5 bases at V and 4 bases at J, leaving 18 bases unmatched. This CDR3 region has 18 residues. The CDR3 here is CASSLYWTGRKEFYGYTL. In nucleotides, the CDR3 is TGTGCCAGCAGTCTCTACTGGACAGGGCGGAAAGAATTCTATGGCTACACCCTC.

The chain couples TRBV9 to TRBJ1-5; D perhaps matches TRBD1 (5 bases). Trimming stripped 0 bases from V and 3 bases from J, with 7 bases between. This CDR3 spans 14 amino acids. The germline V gene encodes CDR1 SGDLS and CDR2 YYNGEE. The CDR3 region has the DNA TGTGCCAGCAGCGTAGGACAGCTCAATCAGCCCCAGCATTTT. It yields the protein CASSVGQLNQPQHF.

The chain couples TRBV28 to TRBJ1-2; D perhaps matches TRBD1 (5 bases). V lost 6 bases and J lost 3, with 8 bases in between. This CDR3 contains 12 residues. The germline gives CDR1 MDHEN, CDR2 SYDVKM. The CDR3 DNA is TGTGCCAGCAGCAGGGCCCACTATGGCTACACCTTC. Translated: CASSRAHYGYTF.

J is TRBJ2-5 and V is TRBV7-2; 8 bases agree with TRBD2. Germline-derived CDR1 and CDR2 are SGHTA and FQGNSA. The length of the CDR3 is 15 residues. The ends lost 1 base at V and 6 bases at J; junction bases unmatched: 7. This CDR3 reads CASSLVRREGKTQYF. The CDR3 DNA sequence: TGTGCCAGCAGCTTAGTACGCCGGGAGGGAAAGACCCAGTACTTC.

The V gene is TRBV19, the J gene TRBJ1-1; 7 nucleotides line up with TRBD1. V lost 7 bases to trimming and J lost 5 bases; unmatched junction nucleotides: 13. CDR3 length equals 15 residues. Germline CDR1 is LNHDA and CDR2 is SQIVND (reference sequence). The CDR3 sequence is CASTAVFRGRTEAFF. DNA of the CDR3: TGTGCCAGTACCGCCGTGTTTAGGGGGCGGACTGAAGCTTTCTTT.

The chain uses TRBV3-1 (or the pseudogene TRBV3-2) and TRBJ2-7; D may be TRBD2 (5 bases). CDR3 length: 15 amino acids. Germline V gene data show CDR1 as LGHDT and CDR2 as YNNKEL (reference sequence). Between the trimmed V and J ends, which lost 0 bases and 4 bases, there was a span of 13 bases. The CDR3 protein is CASSQDYRGFYEQYF. CDR3 DNA sequence: TGTGCCAGCAGCCAAGATTATAGAGGGTTTTACGAGCAGTACTTC.

The gene calls are TRBV7-2 and TRBJ2-1, with 8 bases aligning to TRBD2. Germline CDR1 reads SGHTA; CDR2 reads FQGNSA. The junction had 1 base not matched to a gene; V was cut back by 3 bases and J by 9 bases. This CDR3 has 12 residues. The CDR3 is CASSFTSGEQFF. CDR3 DNA: TGTGCCAGCAGCTTCACTAGCGGTGAGCAGTTCTTC.

On this clone itself: One end of the junction does not line up with germline, which may come from a read error. This chain connects TRBV9 to TRBJ2-1; D not resolved. CDR1 and CDR2 (germline): SGDLS, YYNGEE. The CDR3 consists of 16 residues. Here the CDR3 DNA reads TGTGCCAGCAGCGTAGATCCCTACCTAACCTACCATGAGCAGTTCTTC. It codes for CASSVDPYLTYHEQFF.

CDR3 coding DNA: TGCGCCAGCAGCCAATGGGAGCCGGGAAACACCATATATTTT. It translates to CASSQWEPGNTIYF. V usage is TRBV4-3 and J usage is TRBJ1-3; unclear D gene. The germline gives CDR1 LGHNA, CDR2 YSLEER. Trimming stripped 2 bases from V and 4 bases from J, with 9 bases between. The CDR3 is 14 amino acids.

The gene calls are TRBV5-1 and TRBJ1-2; 9 bases map to TRBD1. Trimming took 6 bases from V and 3 from J; bases not matched to a gene: 6. The germline V gene has CDR1 SGHRS and CDR2 YFSETQ. The CDR3 spans 14 residues. CDR3 amino acids: CASTSDRGYYGYTF. Here the CDR3 DNA reads TGCGCCAGCACCTCGGACAGGGGATACTATGGCTACACCTTC.

The table lists this clone with a count of one. V gene TRBV9 combines with J gene TRBJ2-2; D might be TRBD2 (6 bases). Germline V gene data show CDR1 as SGDLS and CDR2 as YYNGEE. The V and J ends lost 3 bases and 6 bases respectively, with 12 bases between them. The CDR3 has 14 amino acids. CDR3 in DNA: TGTGCCAGCAGCGGGTCCGGGAGCGCCGGGGAGCTGTTTTTT. The encoded protein is CASSGSGSAGELFF.

V gene TRBV28 combines with J gene TRBJ2-7, with TRBD1 identical over 8 bases. V shed 6 bases, J shed 5 bases, and the junction held 15 bases outside the gene matches. Germline values: CDR1 MDHEN, CDR2 SYDVKM. The CDR3 is 16 amino acids. The chain's CDR3 is CASSPRRQGRTDEQYF. For the CDR3, the DNA is TGTGCCAGCAGCCCCCGACGACAGGGGCGGACCGACGAGCAGTACTTC.

The genes are TRBV28 and TRBJ2-7, with TRBD2 identical over 8 bases. The V segment lost 7 bases and the J segment 3 bases; nucleotides outside the gene matches: 11. This CDR3 contains 15 residues. CDR1 and CDR2 (germline): MDHEN, SYDVKM. The CDR3 sequence: CASTGRVTWDYEQYF. In DNA, the CDR3 is TGTGCCAGCACCGGGAGGGTAACGTGGGACTACGAGCAGTACTTC.

This chain joins TRBV30 and TRBJ1-6; D ambiguous. Germline CDR1 GTSNPN, CDR2 SVGIG (reference sequence). V dropped 4 bases and J dropped 9 bases, with 16 bases sitting between them. The CDR3 has 14 residues. The CDR3, as DNA: TGTGCCTGGACATTTCCGGGGTCTGGTTCACCCCTCCACTTT. This codes for CAWTFPGSGSPLHF. Full variable domain (missing parts from reference TRBV30 and TRBJ1-6): SQTIHQWPATLVQPVGSPLSLECTVEGTSNPNLYWYRQAAGRGLQLLFYSVGIGQISSEVPQNLSASRPQDRQFILSSKKLLLSDSGFYLCAWTFPGSGSPLHFGNGTRLTVT.

V gene TRBV5-1 combines with J gene TRBJ2-7, with TRBD2 matching 11 bases. V lost 3 bases, J lost 0 bases, and 2 bases stayed unmatched. The germline CDR1 and CDR2 sequences are SGHRS and YFSETQ. The CDR3 sequence is 15 residues long. CDR3 residues: CASSWTSGSSYEQYF. DNA for the CDR3: TGCGCCAGCAGCTGGACTAGCGGGTCCTCCTACGAGCAGTACTTC.

The chain couples TRBV6-5 to TRBJ1-2; the D gene is possibly TRBD1 (5 bases). Germline V lookup: CDR1 MNHEY, CDR2 SVGAGI. V lost 6 bases to trimming and J lost 0 bases, with 11 bases between them. The CDR3 loop spans 14 amino acids. DNA of the CDR3: TGTGCCAGCAGGGCAGGGTTTGCTAACTATGGCTACACCTTC. Protein product: CASRAGFANYGYTF.

V is TRBV15 and J is TRBJ1-5; 8 bases are a match to TRBD1. Looked up from germline, CDR1 is LNHNV and CDR2 is YYDKDF (reference sequence). The CDR3 is 19 amino acids. J was trimmed by 6 bases and V by 0 bases; bases with no gene match: 16. The CDR3 sequence is CATSRDQRTGRGRLQPQHF. The CDR3, as DNA: TGTGCCACCAGCAGAGACCAGAGGACGGGCAGGGGGCGGCTTCAGCCCCAGCATTTT.

The chain carries TRBV18 and TRBJ1-3, with TRBD1 matching 7 bases. With V trimmed by 3 bases and J by 0 bases, 2 bases remained unmatched. Germline CDR1 KGHSH, CDR2 LQKENI. There are 15 residues in the CDR3. CDR3 DNA sequence: TGTGCCAGCTCACCGGGGACAGCCTCTGGAAACACCATATATTTT. Encoded protein: CASSPGTASGNTIYF.

This sequence joins TRBV15 and TRBJ2-3; perhaps TRBD2 as D (6 bases). Germline CDR1 LNHNV, CDR2 YYDKDF (reference sequence). Trimming removed 5 bases from V and 4 bases from J, with 19 bases in between. The length of the CDR3 is 16 residues. CDR3 sequence (DNA): TGTGCCACCAGCTCTTCTCCGGGACTCAGGGCAGATACGCAGTATTTT. It translates to CATSSSPGLRADTQYF.

The sample holds one count of this clone. The chain joins TRBV27 to TRBJ2-3, with TRBD2 as a possible D gene (5 bases). Germline CDR1 and CDR2: MNHEY and SMNVEV (reference sequence). Trimming stripped 8 bases from V and 1 base from J, with 19 bases between. The CDR3 totals 16 residues. CDR3 coding DNA: TGTGCCAGCCGAATCTCCGGGATGTGGGGCACAGATACGCAGTATTTT. It encodes CASRISGMWGTDTQYF.

The V gene is TRBV28, the J gene TRBJ1-2, with unresolved D. The V gene lost 3 bases and the J gene lost 9 bases, with 14 bases spanning the gap. Germline CDR1 MDHEN, CDR2 SYDVKM. This CDR3 has 13 amino acids. The CDR3 loop reads CASSLAREWSYTF. The CDR3 DNA reads as TGTGCCAGCAGTTTGGCCCGGGAGTGGAGCTACACCTTC.

V gene TRBV6-2 or TRBV6-3 combines with J gene TRBJ2-1; maybe TRBD2 (6 bases). The CDR3 sequence is 13 residues long. From germline, CDR1 is MNHEY and CDR2 SVGEGT. V gave up 5 bases and J gave up 5 bases, with 10 bases separating them. The CDR3 DNA reads as TGTGCCAGCAGTCGGAGGGACCACAATGAGCAGTTCTTC. Protein sequence: CASSRRDHNEQFF.